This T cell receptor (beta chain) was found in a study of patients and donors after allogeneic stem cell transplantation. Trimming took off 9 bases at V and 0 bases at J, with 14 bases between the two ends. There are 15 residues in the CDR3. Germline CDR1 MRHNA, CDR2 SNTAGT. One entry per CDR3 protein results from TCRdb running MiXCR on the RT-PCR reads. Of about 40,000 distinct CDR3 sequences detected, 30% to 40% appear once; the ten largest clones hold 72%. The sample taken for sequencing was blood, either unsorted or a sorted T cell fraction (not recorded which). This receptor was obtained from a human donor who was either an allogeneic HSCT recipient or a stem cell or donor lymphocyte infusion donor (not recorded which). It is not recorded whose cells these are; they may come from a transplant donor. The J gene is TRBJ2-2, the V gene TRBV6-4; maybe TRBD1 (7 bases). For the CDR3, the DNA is TGTGCCAGTCGGAGGGGGCCTACGAACACCGGGGAGCTGTTTTTT. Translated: CASRRGPTNTGELFF.